The text below deals with one T cell receptor beta chain. As handled by the study authors: Reference gene primer amplification in the assay estimated nucleated cell counts. The repertoire was sequenced with immunoSEQ multiplex PCR; TCRdb's copy has only in-frame clones and lacks some. The V and J calls and the clone size are those of that table, but D and trimming were determined from the DNA. This table holds roughly 100,000 clones, around 75% found once. This specimen comes from a study of blood T cell repertoires in COVID-19. Study-level information: Collection of acute and convalescent COVID-19 samples took place in the United States, Italy and Spain. Nucleic acid was either cDNA or gDNA, and it came from T cells, B-cell-depleted T cells, or PBMCs.

This CDR3 comprises 13 residues. Germline CDR1 and CDR2: MNHEY and SVGAGI. V shed 6 bases, J shed 5 bases, and the junction held 3 bases outside the gene matches. This receptor was identified in a human donor with acute or convalescent COVID-19. The donor label of this sample is uncertain. The sequenced sample was peripheral blood. This sequence joins TRBV6-5 and TRBJ1-2; TRBD1 matches at 10 bases. The CDR3 reads CASSRDRGYGYTF. DNA of the CDR3: TGTGCCAGCAGCCGGGACAGGGGTTATGGCTACACCTTC.